A single sample is the source of the 16 T cell receptor beta chains below, sequenced in a study of T-cell memory formation after mild COVID-19. TCRdb reprocessed the 5' RACE reads with MiXCR, giving one entry per CDR3 protein. The sample has around 410,000 distinct CDR3 sequences, around a quarter seen once; the top ten hold around 13%. The source material was PBMCs or a T cell subset sorted from them (not recorded which). Receptors originate from an adult woman who had mild COVID-19 (a few samples of this study predate the infection). Cell type and time point are not known.

V is TRBV29-1 and J is TRBJ2-6, with a weak D call TRBD1 (6 bases). Germline CDR1 reads SQVTM; CDR2 reads ANQGSEA. The CDR3 runs 13 residues. V lost 5 bases and J 1 base, leaving 6 bases between the germline ends. CDR3 sequence: CSVRGSGANVLTF. As DNA, the CDR3 is TGCAGCGTTAGGGGGTCTGGGGCCAACGTCCTGACTTTC. Looking up the rest from reference TRBV29-1 and TRBJ2-6 gives the full variable domain: SAVISQKPSRDICQRGTSLTIQCQVDSQVTMMFWYRQQPGQSLTLIATANQGSEATYESGFVIDKFPISRPNLTFSTLTVSNMSPEDSSIYLCSVRGSGANVLTFGAGSRLTVL.

This clonotype was seen more than once but under ten times. The chain has TRBV18 and TRBJ2-3; 12 bases line up with TRBD1. V shed 0 bases and J 4 bases; nucleotides not matched to a gene: 2. The CDR3 covers 16 residues. Germline loops: CDR1 KGHSH, CDR2 LQKENI. CDR3 protein: CASSPPGQGAADTQYF. The CDR3 DNA reads TGTGCCAGCTCACCACCGGGACAGGGGGCCGCAGATACGCAGTATTTT.

This rearrangement joins TRBV20-1 to TRBJ2-1; D is perhaps TRBD1 (6 bases). There are 19 residues in the CDR3. Germline CDR1 is DFQATT and CDR2 is SNEGSKA (reference sequence). V was shortened by 0 bases and J by 1 base, with 22 bases between the two germline ends. The chain's CDR3 is CSARDLGTSVQLSYNEQFF. In nucleotides, the CDR3 is TGCAGTGCTAGAGATTTGGGGACAAGTGTCCAGCTATCCTACAATGAGCAGTTCTTC.

This clonotype came up a few times. The genes are TRBV24-1 and TRBJ2-1; 7 positions match TRBD2. The CDR3 extends over 16 amino acids. J was trimmed by 6 bases and V by 2 bases; bases with no gene match: 9. Germline loops: CDR1 KGHDR, CDR2 SFDVKD. The CDR3 DNA follows: TGTGCCACCAGTGATTCCCCGGGAGGAAGTTCCAATGAGCAGTTCTTC. It codes for CATSDSPGGSSNEQFF.

The rearrangement uses TRBV19 and TRBJ2-7; 11 bases match TRBD2. The V segment lost 3 bases and the J segment 3 bases; nucleotides outside the gene matches: 7. This CDR3 has 16 residues. Germline CDR1 reads LNHDA; CDR2 reads SQIVND (reference sequence). CDR3 nucleotides: TGTGCCAGTAGTATGGGGACTAGCGGAACGTACTACGAGCAGTACTTC. Protein sequence: CASSMGTSGTYYEQYF.

The rearrangement links TRBV5-1 to TRBJ2-1; the match to TRBD2 covers 9 bases. Germline CDR1 is SGHRS and CDR2 is YFSETQ. The junction had 11 bases not matched to a gene; V was cut back by 4 bases and J by 12 bases. CDR3 length: 14 residues. The CDR3 sequence is CASSEGLARAGQFF. CDR3 nucleotide sequence: TGCGCCAGCAGCGAGGGACTAGCCCGCGCCGGGCAGTTCTTC.

The CDR3 DNA sequence: TGCGCCAGCAGCAGGGCAGGCAGGGAAGAGACCCAGTACTTC. Encoded protein: CASSRAGREETQYF. The V call is TRBV5-1, the J call TRBJ2-5, with D possibly TRBD1 on 5 matching bases. V shed 4 bases and J shed 3 bases, with 13 bases lying between them. The CDR3 is 14 amino acids. From germline, CDR1 is SGHRS and CDR2 YFSETQ. Supplemented by reference TRBV5-1 and TRBJ2-5, the full variable domain reads KAGVTQTPRYLIKTRGQQVTLSCSPISGHRSVSWYQQTPGQGLQFLFEYFSETQRNKGNFPGRFSGRQFSNSRSEMNVSTLELGDSALYLCASSRAGREETQYFGPGTRLLVL.

Only a few counts were recorded for this clonotype. The V and J genes are TRBV11-2 and TRBJ2-5; 12 positions agree with TRBD1. With V trimmed by 5 bases and J by 7 bases, 5 bases remained unmatched. The CDR3 is made up of 14 amino acids. Germline V gives CDR1 SGHAT, CDR2 FQNNGV. DNA for the CDR3: TGTGCCAGCAGCCCGGGACAGGGGGCCTGGACCCAGTACTTC. Residues: CASSPGQGAWTQYF.

This chain joins TRBV6-5 and TRBJ2-5; tentatively, D is TRBD1 (6 bases). Germline loops: CDR1 MNHEY, CDR2 SVGAGI. Trimming cost V 1 base and J 5 bases, with 8 bases left between them. CDR3 length: 13 residues. The CDR3 DNA sequence: TGTGCCAGCAGTTACTTGGGGGCGGAGACCCAGTACTTC. Residues: CASSYLGAETQYF.

The chain recombines TRBV7-6 with TRBJ1-3; 9 bases are a match to TRBD1. The CDR3 extends over 16 amino acids. Germline V gene lookup returns CDR1 SGHVS and CDR2 FNYEAQ. Unmatched junction bases numbered 10, after V lost 6 bases and J lost 4 bases. CDR3 coding DNA: TGTGCCAGCAGATCCGGACAGGGGCATAACGGAAACACCATATATTTT. Translating it yields CASRSGQGHNGNTIYF.

This clonotype has more than one count but fewer than ten. The V gene is TRBV7-8, the J gene TRBJ2-1; 7 bases fit TRBD2. V was clipped by 4 bases and J by 3 bases; unmatched bases: 12. The germline V gene encodes CDR1 SGHVS and CDR2 FQNEAQ. The CDR3 spans 17 residues. CDR3 region: CASSSHSPTSVYNEQFF. The CDR3 coding sequence is TGTGCCAGCAGCTCCCACTCTCCCACTAGCGTCTACAATGAGCAGTTCTTC.

The CDR3 spells CAISEVVAGALNTQYF. The CDR3, as DNA: TGTGCCATCAGTGAGGTGGTAGCGGGAGCCTTGAATACGCAGTATTTT. The J gene is TRBJ2-3, the V gene TRBV10-3; 9 nucleotides agree with TRBD2. This CDR3 comprises 16 residues. Germline-derived CDR1 and CDR2 are ENHRY and SYGVKD. V was clipped by 2 bases and J by 7 bases; unmatched bases: 10.

This clonotype was seen a few times. The chain employs TRBV5-1 and TRBJ2-1; 9 nucleotides align to TRBD1. Germline assignment: CDR1 SGHRS and CDR2 YFSETQ. V trimming: 4 bases; J trimming: 6 bases; junction bases outside the gene matches: 11. The CDR3 is 16 amino acids. The CDR3 sequence: CASSSSGQGVRNEQFF. The CDR3 DNA is TGCGCCAGCAGCAGCTCGGGACAGGGTGTCCGCAATGAGCAGTTCTTC.

This clonotype was seen a few times. V gene TRBV29-1 combines with J gene TRBJ1-4; D gene unclear. The CDR3 runs 13 residues. Germline V gives CDR1 SQVTM, CDR2 ANQGSEA. The V end was cut by 4 bases, the J end by 7 bases, with 13 bases between. CDR3 loop: CSVGARLGEKLFF. In DNA form, the CDR3 reads TGCAGCGTTGGGGCCAGACTAGGTGAAAAACTGTTTTTT.

A few counts support this clonotype. This CDR3 reads CASSLASEGELFF. The CDR3 DNA reads as TGTGCCAGCAGCTTAGCCTCGGAAGGGGAGCTGTTTTTT. The chain carries TRBV7-6 and TRBJ2-2; D gene unclear. V lost 0 bases, J lost 8 bases, and 7 bases lay in between. This CDR3 contains 13 residues. Germline loops: CDR1 SGHVS, CDR2 FNYEAQ.

The table lists this clonotype with a few counts. V usage is TRBV7-2 and J usage is TRBJ2-3; 11 nucleotides agree with TRBD2. V trimming: 1 base; J trimming: 10 bases; junction bases outside the gene matches: 10. This CDR3 has 16 residues. The germline CDR1 and CDR2 sequences are SGHTA and FQGNSA. The CDR3 loop reads CASSLEASGRTIAQYF. In DNA, the CDR3 is TGTGCCAGCAGCTTAGAGGCTAGCGGGAGGACAATAGCGCAGTATTTT.